The T cell receptor (beta chain) under discussion was sequenced for a study of cytotoxic CD8 clonotypes in ibrutinib-treated CLL. The protocol was immunoSEQ multiplex PCR, while the TCRdb copy is restricted to in-frame clones and leaves out a portion. The table lists tens of thousands of clones, 45% to 55% of them singletons. Trimming cost V 2 bases and J 2 bases; bases outside gene matches: 5. The CDR3 covers 15 residues. Looked up from germline, CDR1 is SGHRS and CDR2 is YFSETQ. This receptor was obtained from a human donor with chronic lymphocytic leukemia. The chain carries TRBV5-1 and TRBJ1-2; 8 bases match TRBD1. Sequencing was performed on PBMCs, taken after 12 months of ibrutinib treatment. The CDR3 reads CASSLSTGENYGYTF. The CDR3 coding sequence is TGCGCCAGCAGCTTATCGACAGGGGAAAACTATGGCTACACCTTC.